This T cell receptor (beta chain) was recovered during a study of T cells in Graves' hyperthyroidism and ophthalmopathy. General observations from the study: Using 13 V-J features, a model discriminated ophthalmopathy from stable hyperthyroidism. Before onset, by a median of approximately 5.9 months, the model predicted ophthalmopathy.

Amplification of TCR beta CDR3 regions was performed using RNA transcripts as template. Carried out on the TCR CDR3, a first-round RT-PCR used the HTBI primer set. MiXCR, run by TCRdb on the multiplex PCR reads, gives a single entry per CDR3 protein. This repertoire shows hundreds of thousands of distinct CDR3 sequences, roughly 46% found once; its top ten account for roughly 8.2%. Germline V gives CDR1 SEHNR, CDR2 FQNEAQ (reference sequence). With 5 bases clipped from V and 4 bases from J, the junction kept 10 bases outside the gene matches. CDR3 length: 16 amino acids. Concerning this clonotype: The antigen is not known.

Patients between 18 and 65 years old had hyperthyroidism, newly diagnosed and lasting under 2 months. Those patients with uncontrolled infection, other autoimmune disease, pregnancy or lactation were excluded. The chain couples TRBV7-9 to TRBJ2-5, with 10 bases matching TRBD1. The TCR was taken from a young woman with Graves' hyperthyroidism. The sequenced sample consisted of peripheral blood or thyroid tissue (not recorded which). The CDR3 nucleotides read TGTGCCAGCAGCCACTCCGGGACAGGGGAGTTAGAGACCCAGTACTTC. Translated: CASSHSGTGELETQYF.